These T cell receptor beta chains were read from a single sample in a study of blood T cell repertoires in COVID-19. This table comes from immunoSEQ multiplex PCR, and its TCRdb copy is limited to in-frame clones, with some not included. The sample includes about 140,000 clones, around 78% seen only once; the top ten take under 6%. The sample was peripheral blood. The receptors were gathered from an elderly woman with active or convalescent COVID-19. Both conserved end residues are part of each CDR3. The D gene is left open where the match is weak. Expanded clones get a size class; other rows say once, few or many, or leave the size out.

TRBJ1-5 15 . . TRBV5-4 TGTGCCAGCAGACCCGACAGAAAAAGCAATCAGCCCCAGCATTTT CASRPDRKSNQPQHF
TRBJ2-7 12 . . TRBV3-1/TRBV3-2 TGTGCGGAGACCCTACCGAGGCGCGAGCAGTACTTC CAETLPRREQYF
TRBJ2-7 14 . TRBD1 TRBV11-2 TGTGCCAGCAGCCCTGGGACAGACCTCTACGAGCAGTACTTC CASSPGTDLYEQYF
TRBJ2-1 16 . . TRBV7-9 TGTGCCAGCAGCCAGATAATGGGTACGGGATACAATGAGCAGTTCTTC CASSQIMGTGYNEQFF
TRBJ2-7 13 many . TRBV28 TGTGCCAGTCGACAGTCCCCCATCCACGAGCAGTACTTC CASRQSPIHEQYF
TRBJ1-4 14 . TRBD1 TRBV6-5 TGTGCCACGGGACAGGGTAGAATTGATGAAAAACTGTTTTTT CATGQGRIDEKLFF
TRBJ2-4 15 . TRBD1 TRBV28 TGTGCCAGCAGGGGGACAGGCCTAGCCAAAAACATTCAGTACTTC CASRGTGLAKNIQYF
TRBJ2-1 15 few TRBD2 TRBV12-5 TGTGCTAGTGGTTTGTCGGGGGGGACCTACAATGAGCAGTTCTTC CASGLSGGTYNEQFF
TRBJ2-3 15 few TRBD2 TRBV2 TGTGCCAGCACACGAGCGGGGACCGTTGCAGATACGCAGTATTTT CASTRAGTVADTQYF
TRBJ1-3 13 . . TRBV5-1 TGCGCCAGCAGCCTAGTTGCTGGAAACACCATATATTTT CASSLVAGNTIYF
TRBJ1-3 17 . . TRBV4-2 TGTGCCAGCAGCCAAGAGCTCCTATTAATCTCTGGAAACACCATATATTTT CASSQELLLISGNTIYF
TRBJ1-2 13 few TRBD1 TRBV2 TGTGCCAGCAGAGGACAGGCAGGCTATGGCTACACCTTC CASRGQAGYGYTF
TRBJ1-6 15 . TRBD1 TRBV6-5 TGTGCCAGCTATATACAGGGGGCTGTTAATTCACCCCTCCACTTT CASYIQGAVNSPLHF
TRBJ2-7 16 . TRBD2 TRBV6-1 TGTGCCAGCAGTGAAGCGCTCGGGAGGGGGGGGTACGAGCAGTACTTC CASSEALGRGGYEQYF
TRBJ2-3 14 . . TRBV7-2 TGTGCCAGCAGCTTAGGTCGGGGACTGGATACGCAGTATTTT CASSLGRGLDTQYF
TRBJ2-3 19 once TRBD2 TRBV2 TGTGCCAGCATTCTAAGTTCTAGCGGGGTCCCGGGGGGCACAGATACGCAGTATTTT CASILSSSGVPGGTDTQYF
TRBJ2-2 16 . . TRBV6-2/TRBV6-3 TGTGCCAGCAGTTTTTCGGGGAGCCCGAACACCGGGGAGCTGTTTTTT CASSFSGSPNTGELFF
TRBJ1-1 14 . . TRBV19 TGTGCCAGTAGTCGGGAGGGGAAGGGCACTGAAGCTTTCTTT CASSREGKGTEAFF
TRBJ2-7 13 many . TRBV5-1 TGCGCCAGCAGCTTGTACCCAGGGGTCGAGCAGTACTTC CASSLYPGVEQYF
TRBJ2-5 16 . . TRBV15 TGTGCCACCAGCAGAGGGTCTGGGGAGAACCAAGAGACCCAGTACTTC CATSRGSGENQETQYF
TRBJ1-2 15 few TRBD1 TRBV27 TGTGCCAGCAGTCTAGCCGGGACAGGGCCCTATGGCTACACCTTC CASSLAGTGPYGYTF
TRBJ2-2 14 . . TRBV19 TGTGCCAGTAGTATAGGGAGAACCACCGGGGAGCTGTTTTTT CASSIGRTTGELFF
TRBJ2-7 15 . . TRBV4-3 TGCGCCAGCAGCCAAGACGCGACAGGAGGTTACGAGCAGTACTTC CASSQDATGGYEQYF
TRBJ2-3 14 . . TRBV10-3 TGTGCCATCAGTGACTTAGGAGCCACAGATACGCAGTATTTT CAISDLGATDTQYF
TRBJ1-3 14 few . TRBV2 TGTGCCAGCAGTGAAGCCCTCTCTGGAAACACCATATATTTT CASSEALSGNTIYF
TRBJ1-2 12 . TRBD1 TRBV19 TGTGCCAGTAATAAGGGGGCCTATGGCTACACCTTC CASNKGAYGYTF
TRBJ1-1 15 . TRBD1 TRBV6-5 TGTGCCACTAGGTCGGACAGGCAGGCTAACACTGAAGCTTTCTTT CATRSDRQANTEAFF
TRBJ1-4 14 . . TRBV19 TGTGCCAGTAGTCATGGGGGCCTTTGGGAAAAACTGTTTTTT CASSHGGLWEKLFF
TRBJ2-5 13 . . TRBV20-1 TGCAGTGCTAGTCTTTCTGTCCAAGAGACCCAGTACTTC CSASLSVQETQYF
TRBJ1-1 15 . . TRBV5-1 TGCGCCAGCAGTCATTCAGGGTCCGTGAACACTGAAGCTTTCTTT CASSHSGSVNTEAFF
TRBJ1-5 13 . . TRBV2 TGTGCCAGCAGTGATGCTACAGGGATGTCCCAGCATTTT CASSDATGMSQHF
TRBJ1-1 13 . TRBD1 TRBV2 TGTGCCAGCAATACAGGGGTGGCCACTGAAGCTTTCTTT CASNTGVATEAFF
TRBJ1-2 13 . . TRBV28 TGTGCCAGCAGTTCCAGGACAGTCCGGGGCTACACCTTC CASSSRTVRGYTF
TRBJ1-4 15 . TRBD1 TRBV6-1 TGTGCCAGCAGTGATAGTAGGAGGGGGCGTGAAAAACTGTTTTTT CASSDSRRGREKLFF
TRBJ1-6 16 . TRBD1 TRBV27 TGTGCCAGCAGTTTAACCCGGGACAGATATAATTCACCCCTCCACTTT CASSLTRDRYNSPLHF
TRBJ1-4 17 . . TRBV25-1 TGTGCCAGCAGTGAGGTCGCTCTGGTAAGCTTTAATGAAAAACTGTTTTTT CASSEVALVSFNEKLFF
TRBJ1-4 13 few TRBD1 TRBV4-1 TGCGCCAGCAGCCAAGTCGAGGGACAGGGTCTGTTTTTT CASSQVEGQGLFF
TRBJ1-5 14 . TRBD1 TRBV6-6 TGTGCCAGCAGTCATACAGGGGGCAATCAGCCCCAGCATTTT CASSHTGGNQPQHF
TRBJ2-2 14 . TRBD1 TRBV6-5 TGTGCCAGCAGTCAGCAGGGGGTGCCCGGGGAGCTGTTTTTT CASSQQGVPGELFF
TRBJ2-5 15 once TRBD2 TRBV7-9 TGTGCCAGCAGCCCCCCCTGGCGGGGGGCAGAGACCCAGTACTTC CASSPPWRGAETQYF
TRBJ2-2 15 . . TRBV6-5 TGTGCCAGCAGTTCAGGGGTCGCCAACACCGGGGAGCTGTTTTTT CASSSGVANTGELFF
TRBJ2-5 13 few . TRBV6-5 TGTGCCAGCAGTTATACAGTAGTGGAGACCCAGTACTTC CASSYTVVETQYF
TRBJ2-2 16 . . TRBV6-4 TGTGCCAGCAGTAGAGCGGGACAGGCGGACACCGGGGAGCTGTTTTTT CASSRAGQADTGELFF
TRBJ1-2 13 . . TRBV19 TGTGCCAGTAGTACTAAGGACAGCCAGGGCTACACCTTC CASSTKDSQGYTF
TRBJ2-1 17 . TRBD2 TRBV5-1 TGCGCCAGCAGCCCGGAAGGGACTAGCGGGGGATACAATGAGCAGTTCTTC CASSPEGTSGGYNEQFF
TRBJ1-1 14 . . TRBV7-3 TGTGCCAGCAGCTCCCAACCCTCGGGCACTGAAGCTTTCTTT CASSSQPSGTEAFF
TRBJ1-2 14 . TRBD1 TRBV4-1 TGCGCCAGCAGCCATACTCAGGGGGCAGGGGGCTACACCTTC CASSHTQGAGGYTF
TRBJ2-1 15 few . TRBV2 TGTGCCAGCAGTGGGGTAGGGTTTGCTAGCTATGAGCAGTTCTTC CASSGVGFASYEQFF
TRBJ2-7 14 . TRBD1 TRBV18 TGTGCCAGCGCAGGGACAGGGACTATTAGCGAGCAGTACTTC CASAGTGTISEQYF
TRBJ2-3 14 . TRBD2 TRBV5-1 TGCGCCAGCAGCCGCGGGGAGGGGACAGATACGCAGTATTTT CASSRGEGTDTQYF
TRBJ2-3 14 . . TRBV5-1 TGCGCCAGCAGCTCCCCCGGGTACACAGATACGCAGTATTTT CASSSPGYTDTQYF
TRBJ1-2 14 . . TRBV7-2 TGTGCCAGCAGCTTAGGCAGGGGTAACTATGGCTACACCTTC CASSLGRGNYGYTF